A single sample is the source of the 26 T cell receptor beta chains below, sequenced in a study of CD8 T cells in ankylosing spondylitis (dated by TCRdb to 2017 to 2019). To prepare the library, 5' RACE was applied. Sequencing was carried out with an Illumina HiSeq 2500. Using fastp trimming at Q25 and MiXCR clonotype assembly, TCRdb reanalyzed the public sequencing data and kept in-frame beta chains. Each entry is one CDR3 protein sequence, shown with its most common DNA and genes. The sample includes just under 350,000 distinct CDR3 sequences, with roughly 15% observed a single time. The ten largest clones capture around 1% of the sample. Sequenced input: blood, either unsorted or a sorted T cell fraction (not recorded which). These TCRs come from a male donor with ankylosing spondylitis or in good health (not recorded which).

This clonotype was seen a few times. The rearrangement joins TRBV20-1 to TRBJ2-2, with a tentative D call TRBD1 (5 bases). The germline V and J ends were trimmed by 0 bases and 3 bases, with 14 bases remaining between them. There are 16 residues in the CDR3. Per the germline V gene, CDR1 is DFQATT and CDR2 is SNEGSKA (reference sequence). Here the CDR3 DNA reads TGCAGTGCTAGAGATCAGCGTAGGGGCCACACCGGGGAGCTGTTTTTT. It is translated as CSARDQRRGHTGELFF.

The chain combines TRBV11-2 with TRBJ2-3, with no clear D. This CDR3 contains 11 residues. V shed 5 bases and J shed 11 bases, with 11 bases lying between them. Germline assignment: CDR1 SGHAT and CDR2 FQNNGV. CDR3 in amino acids: CASSPGAWQYF. DNA of the CDR3: TGTGCCAGCAGCCCAGGCGCGTGGCAGTATTTT.

This clonotype was observed a few times. The chain has TRBV27 and TRBJ2-3; possibly TRBD1 for D (5 bases). V lost 6 bases and J lost 2, with 15 bases in between. The CDR3 consists of 15 residues. Germline V CDR1 and CDR2: MNHEY, SMNVEV (reference sequence). This chain's CDR3 is CASSHYQGFTDTQYF. CDR3 bases: TGTGCCAGCAGCCACTACCAGGGTTTCACAGATACGCAGTATTTT.

This clonotype was counted between two and nine times. The genes are TRBV4-1 and TRBJ2-7; D possibly corresponds to TRBD1 (5 bases). The V and J ends lost 4 bases and 4 bases respectively, with 23 bases between them. From germline, CDR1 is MGHRA and CDR2 YSYEKL. The CDR3 has 17 amino acids. The CDR3 DNA is TGCGCCAGCAGCCCAACATACAGGAGCACCGGTTCATACGAGCAGTACTTC. Translated, it gives CASSPTYRSTGSYEQYF.

V gene TRBV9 combines with J gene TRBJ2-3; TRBD2 might be the D (5 bases). The length of the CDR3 is 15 residues. Per germline, CDR1 SGDLS and CDR2 YYNGEE. The V gene lost 3 bases and the J gene lost 6 bases, with 17 bases spanning the gap. The DNA for the CDR3 is TGTGCCAGCAGCGGCCTATCTCTAGCAACCGATACGCAGTATTTT. It translates to CASSGLSLATDTQYF. The variable domain in full, with the rest retrieved from reference TRBV9 and TRBJ2-3, is DSGVTQTPKHLITATGQRVTLRCSPRSGDLSVYWYQQSLDQGLQFLIQYYNGEERAKGNILERFSAQQFPDLHSELNLSSLELGDSALYFCASSGLSLATDTQYFGPGTRLTVL.

There are a few counts of this clonotype. The J gene is TRBJ2-7, the V gene TRBV5-5; D gene unclear. The V end lost 0 bases, the J end lost 2 bases, and 9 bases lay between the germline ends. The CDR3 extends over 14 amino acids. Per germline, CDR1 SGHKS and CDR2 YYEKEE (reference sequence). The CDR3 DNA is TGTGCCAGCAGCTTGGCAAGGTACGCCTACGAGCAGTACTTC. This sequence encodes CASSLARYAYEQYF.

Here the CDR3 reads CASSNVFLYLVKNIQYF. CDR3 sequence (DNA): TGCGCCAGCAGCAACGTTTTTTTGTATCTGGTCAAAAACATTCAGTACTTC. The V gene is TRBV5-1, the J gene TRBJ2-4; D uncertain. Germline CDR1 and CDR2: SGHRS and YFSETQ. The ends were cut back, 4 bases at V and 3 bases at J, with 20 bases in the middle. The CDR3 has 17 amino acids.

Only one count was recorded for this clonotype. The V gene is TRBV3-1, the J gene TRBJ2-5; TRBD1 agrees at 8 bases. The V gene end was trimmed by 1 base and the J gene end by 12 bases; junction bases not matched to a gene: 7. Germline V gene data show CDR1 as LGHDT and CDR2 as YNNKEL (reference sequence). This CDR3 spans 13 amino acids. The CDR3 sequence is CASSQAGGTGKYF. The CDR3, as DNA: TGTGCCAGCAGCCAAGCTGGGGGGACAGGCAAGTACTTC.

The rearrangement joins TRBV5-1 to TRBJ2-1; D is tentatively TRBD1 or TRBD2 (5 bases each). CDR1 SGHRS and CDR2 YFSETQ come from the germline V gene. The V end lost 7 bases, the J end lost 3 bases, and 14 bases lay between the germline ends. The CDR3 runs 14 residues. In DNA, the CDR3 is TGCGCCAGCTCAAGGGGAGAGGGCTACAATGAGCAGTTCTTC. Translating gives CASSRGEGYNEQFF. The entire variable domain, with the rest obtained from reference TRBV5-1 and TRBJ2-1, is as follows: KAGVTQTPRYLIKTRGQQVTLSCSPISGHRSVSWYQQTPGQGLQFLFEYFSETQRNKGNFPGRFSGRQFSNSRSEMNVSTLELGDSALYLCASSRGEGYNEQFFGPGTRLTVL.

This clonotype was recorded a few times. The chain employs TRBV7-2 and TRBJ1-1; D call uncertain. The V gene's germline CDR1 is SGHTA and CDR2 FQGNSA. The CDR3 is made up of 14 amino acids. The V end lost 5 bases, the J end lost 4 bases, and 14 bases lay between the germline ends. Here the CDR3 reads CASSAALGGTEAFF. The CDR3 DNA reads as TGTGCCAGCAGCGCCGCCCTCGGAGGCACTGAAGCTTTCTTT.

The chain employs TRBV12-3 or TRBV12-4 and TRBJ2-1, with D possibly called TRBD1 or TRBD2 (6 bases each). Trimming shortened V by 2 bases and J by 3 bases, and 14 bases separated the two germline ends. The CDR3 runs to 16 residues. The CDR3 sequence is CASSLSGGRGYNEQFF. CDR3 sequence (DNA): TGTGCCAGCAGTTTATCCGGGGGCCGCGGCTACAATGAGCAGTTCTTC.

The CDR3: CASSQEPLGAYNEQFF. The CDR3 coding sequence is TGTGCCAGCAGCCAAGAGCCCCTAGGCGCCTACAATGAGCAGTTCTTC. This chain links TRBV3-1 with TRBJ2-1, with D unclear. CDR1 and CDR2 from the germline V gene are LGHDT and YNNKEL (reference sequence). Trimming left V 0 bases short and J 2 bases short, with 11 bases between. The CDR3 consists of 16 residues.

This clonotype has a handful of counts. The J gene is TRBJ2-1, the V gene TRBV5-1, with TRBD1 as a possible D gene (5 bases). CDR3 size: 14 residues. CDR1 is SGHRS, CDR2 YFSETQ, per germline. The V end was cut by 1 base, the J end by 7 bases, with 12 bases between. For the CDR3, the DNA is TGCGCCAGCAGCTTGCGCCAGGGTAAGAATGAGCAGTTCTTC. Translated, it gives CASSLRQGKNEQFF. The variable domain in full, completed from reference TRBV5-1 and TRBJ2-1, reads KAGVTQTPRYLIKTRGQQVTLSCSPISGHRSVSWYQQTPGQGLQFLFEYFSETQRNKGNFPGRFSGRQFSNSRSEMNVSTLELGDSALYLCASSLRQGKNEQFFGPGTRLTVL.

The gene calls are TRBV27 and TRBJ2-1, with a weak D call TRBD2 (5 bases). CDR1 and CDR2 from the germline V gene are MNHEY and SMNVEV (reference sequence). Trimming took off 6 bases at V and 3 bases at J, with 27 bases between the two ends. CDR3 size: 19 residues. The CDR3 loop reads CASSPKGGYGKFFYNEQFF. The CDR3 nucleotides are TGTGCCAGCAGCCCTAAGGGTGGTTACGGGAAGTTTTTCTACAATGAGCAGTTCTTC.

The rearrangement links TRBV9 to TRBJ2-2, with 8 bases that match TRBD2. V lost 4 bases, J lost 5 bases, and 16 bases stayed unmatched. Germline V gene sequence: CDR1 SGDLS, CDR2 YYNGEE. The CDR3 is 18 residues long. The CDR3: CASSLRAGEGLGTGELFF. The CDR3 DNA follows: TGTGCCAGCAGCCTCAGAGCGGGGGAGGGCCTGGGAACCGGGGAGCTGTTTTTT.

This clonotype was found a few times. This rearrangement joins TRBV5-1 to TRBJ1-1, with a weak D call TRBD1 (5 bases). Germline V lookup: CDR1 SGHRS, CDR2 YFSETQ. V was clipped by 0 bases and J by 5 bases, with 14 bases between them. CDR3 length: 15 residues. CDR3 region: CASSLAASRGTEAFF. In DNA, the CDR3 is TGCGCCAGCAGCTTGGCGGCCTCGCGGGGGACTGAAGCTTTCTTT.

The chain joins TRBV2 to TRBJ1-1; 7 positions match TRBD1. Germline loops: CDR1 SNHLY, CDR2 FYNNEI. Trimming at V came to 8 bases and at J to 5 bases, leaving 11 bases not matched to a gene. There are 14 residues in the CDR3. CDR3 in amino acids: CASEDRTGGTEAFF. In DNA, the CDR3 is TGTGCCAGCGAGGATCGGACAGGCGGAACTGAAGCTTTCTTT. The entire variable domain, with the rest obtained from reference TRBV2 and TRBJ1-1, is as follows: EPEVTQTPSHQVTQMGQEVILRCVPISNHLYFYWYRQILGQKVEFLVSFYNNEISEKSEIFDDQFSVERPDGSNFTLKIRSTKLEDSAMYFCASEDRTGGTEAFFGQGTRLTVV.

This clonotype was seen a handful of times. The V and J genes are TRBV20-1 and TRBJ2-1; TRBD2 matches at 13 bases. V shed 6 bases and J 0 bases; nucleotides not matched to a gene: 5. CDR3 length equals 16 residues. Looked up from germline, CDR1 is DFQATT and CDR2 is SNEGSKA (reference sequence). DNA of the CDR3: TGCAGTGCAGTGACTAGCGGGAGGAGCTCCTACAATGAGCAGTTCTTC. The encoded protein is CSAVTSGRSSYNEQFF.

The rearrangement uses TRBV10-3 and TRBJ1-5; unclear D gene. Deletions cut 10 bases from V and 2 bases from J, with 12 bases between. The CDR3 covers 13 residues. The germline gives CDR1 ENHRY, CDR2 SYGVKD. This chain's CDR3 is CATQVGGNQPQHF. The CDR3 DNA sequence: TGTGCCACTCAGGTGGGTGGCAATCAGCCCCAGCATTTT.

This clonotype turned up a few times. The rearrangement joins TRBV4-2 to TRBJ2-7; no definite D call. In germline, CDR1 is LGHNA, CDR2 YNFKEQ. The CDR3 is 14 amino acids. The V end lost 4 bases, the J end lost 0 bases, and 10 bases lay between the germline ends. CDR3 residues: CASSPVSDSYEQYF. The CDR3 bases are TGTGCCAGCAGCCCCGTCAGCGACTCCTACGAGCAGTACTTC.

This clonotype was observed a handful of times. V gene TRBV7-2 combines with J gene TRBJ2-2; TRBD2 aligns across 9 bases. Germline loops: CDR1 SGHTA, CDR2 FQGNSA. This CDR3 comprises 16 residues. V lost 2 bases, J lost 5 bases, and 6 bases stayed unmatched. Written as DNA, the CDR3 is TGTGCCAGCAGCTTACGTAGCGGGGGAAGAACCGGGGAGCTGTTTTTT. Amino acids: CASSLRSGGRTGELFF.

There are a few counts of this clonotype. This chain links TRBV3-1 with TRBJ2-4, with D perhaps assigned TRBD1 or TRBD2 (6 bases each). CDR3 length equals 15 residues. V was cut by 4 bases and J by 4 bases, with 14 bases left in between. Looked up from germline, CDR1 is LGHDT and CDR2 is YNNKEL (reference sequence). The CDR3 nucleotides read TGTGCCAGCAGCCCCCCCGGGGGCATTAAAAACATTCAGTACTTC. It encodes CASSPPGGIKNIQYF.

Worth noting for this clonotype: One end of the junction varies from germline; a read error may be responsible. This sequence joins TRBV7-2 and TRBJ1-4, with a weak D call TRBD1 (5 bases). Germline CDR1 reads SGHTA; CDR2 reads FQGNSA. CDR3 length: 14 residues. This CDR3 reads CASSLGGTNQKLFF. The CDR3 DNA is TGTGCCAGCAGCTTAGGAGGGACTAATCAAAAACTGTTTTTT. Drawing the rest from reference TRBV7-2 and TRBJ1-4, the complete variable domain is GAGVSQSPSNKVTEKGKDVELRCDPISGHTALYWYRQSLGQGLEFLIYFQGNSAPDKSGLPSDRFSAERTGGSVSTLTIQRTQQEDSAVYLCASSLGGTNQKLFFGSGTQLSVL.

Ten or more counts support this clonotype. The rearrangement uses TRBV11-3 and TRBJ1-2, with D possibly being TRBD1 (5 bases). V lost 5 bases and J 0 bases, leaving 16 bases between the germline ends. CDR1 and CDR2 from the germline V gene are SGHNT and YENEEA. The CDR3 sequence is 16 residues long. In DNA, the CDR3 is TGTGCCAGCAGCCCCGAGGGCAGGGCGGCTAACTATGGCTACACCTTC. It codes for CASSPEGRAANYGYTF.

This clonotype has only a few counts. The J gene is TRBJ2-3, the V gene TRBV5-1; possible D gene TRBD1, 6 bases. The CDR3 is 15 amino acids. The V gene's germline CDR1 is SGHRS and CDR2 YFSETQ. V was clipped by 0 bases and J by 5 bases, with 13 bases between them. The CDR3 region is CASSLAGQREDTQYF. CDR3 nucleotide sequence: TGCGCCAGCAGCTTGGCAGGACAGAGAGAAGATACGCAGTATTTT.

This clonotype was recorded many times. J is TRBJ2-3 and V is TRBV10-3, with a weak D call TRBD2 (5 bases). Trimming took 2 bases from V and 10 from J, leaving 10 bases between them. The germline gives CDR1 ENHRY, CDR2 SYGVKD. CDR3 size: 12 residues. CDR3 amino acids: CAISERETAQYF. The CDR3 DNA follows: TGTGCCATCAGTGAGAGGGAGACGGCGCAGTATTTT.